This TCR beta chain was sequenced in a study of cytomegalovirus exposure and HLA in healthy donors. Study observations and caveats: High sensitivity and specificity were reportedly achieved when the classifier diagnosed cytomegalovirus status.

This clone was found once. The antigen remains unidentified. Amplification used 60 Vbeta primers and 13 Jbeta primers. Only in-frame clones appear in the TCRdb table, and some are missing; sequencing was by immunoSEQ multiplex PCR. The top ten clones hold 1.5% to 2% of a sample with about 120,000 clones, approximately 68% of them seen once. Per germline, CDR1 SNHLY and CDR2 FYNNEI. J lost 0 bases, V lost 6 bases, and 5 bases had no gene match. The CDR3 has 14 residues. This TCR was sampled from a man under 40 in good health and CMV-seropositive. Sequencing input: PBMCs. The V call is TRBV2, the J call TRBJ2-7; 7 nucleotides match TRBD1. The CDR3 spells CASRQGKGSYEQYF. CDR3 DNA: TGTGCCAGCAGACAGGGGAAGGGCTCCTACGAGCAGTACTTC. Together with reference TRBV2 and TRBJ2-7, the CDR3 gives the full variable domain: EPEVTQTPSHQVTQMGQEVILRCVPISNHLYFYWYRQILGQKVEFLVSFYNNEISEKSEIFDDQFSVERPDGSNFTLKIRSTKLEDSAMYFCASRQGKGSYEQYFGPGTRLTVT.